This passage covers 8 T cell receptor beta chains from one sample sequenced in a study of CD8 T cells in ankylosing spondylitis. One entry per CDR3 protein, called by TCRdb with MiXCR from the 5' RACE reads. Among more than 60,000 distinct CDR3 sequences listed, approximately 5.7% were seen once. Material: synovial fluid, either unsorted or a sorted T cell fraction (not recorded which). Source of these receptors: a male donor with ankylosing spondylitis.

This clonotype was counted ten times or more. J is TRBJ1-1 and V is TRBV29-1; D not resolved. Germline V gene lookup returns CDR1 SQVTM and CDR2 ANQGSEA. CDR3 length: 11 residues. Deletions cut 7 bases from V and 2 bases from J, with 8 bases between. For the CDR3, the DNA is TGCAGCGCGGTCGTTAACACTGAAGCTTTCTTT. Amino acids: CSAVVNTEAFF.

In its sample, this clonotype was seen many times. The chain carries TRBV2 and TRBJ1-5; D gene unclear. The germline gives CDR1 SNHLY, CDR2 FYNNEI. CDR3 length: 16 residues. V was pared by 6 bases and J by 0 bases, with 15 bases between. The CDR3 nucleotides read TGTGCCAGCAGGAGGGAGGCAGAGTCTAGCAATCAGCCCCAGCATTTT. As protein: CASRREAESSNQPQHF.

Many counts were recorded for this clonotype. Here the CDR3 reads CASSPPPGQGSYEQYF. CDR3 in DNA: TGTGCCAGCAGCCCCCCCCCGGGACAGGGTTCCTACGAGCAGTACTTC. V and J are TRBV6-2 or TRBV6-3 and TRBJ2-7; 9 nucleotides agree with TRBD1. Germline values: CDR1 MNHEY, CDR2 SVGEGT. This CDR3 region has 16 residues. Trimming took 6 bases from V and 1 from J; bases not matched to a gene: 10.

This clonotype was observed at least ten times. V gene TRBV4-3 combines with J gene TRBJ2-3; no definite D call. The CDR3 consists of 15 residues. Germline CDR1 reads LGHNA; CDR2 reads YSLEER. Trimming shortened V by 2 bases and J by 4 bases, and 13 bases separated the two germline ends. The CDR3 DNA reads as TGCGCCAGCAGCCAAACAGCTTCTGACCCAGATACGCAGTATTTT. Residues: CASSQTASDPDTQYF.

This clonotype has at least ten counts. The chain carries TRBV7-8 and TRBJ2-7; D is unresolved. The CDR3 runs 14 residues. Per germline, CDR1 SGHVS and CDR2 FQNEAQ. Deletions cut 5 bases from V and 7 bases from J, with 18 bases between. CDR3: CASSPKGSRGEQYF. The CDR3 nucleotides are TGTGCCAGCAGCCCCAAGGGTTCCCGCGGAGAGCAGTACTTC.

This clonotype appeared many times. The chain couples TRBV5-1 to TRBJ2-7, with 13 nucleotides matching TRBD2. Germline loops: CDR1 SGHRS, CDR2 YFSETQ. V was pared by 6 bases and J by 6 bases, with 6 bases of the junction left unmatched. The CDR3 sequence is 14 residues long. Written as DNA, the CDR3 is TGCGCCAGCACTTGGACTAGCGGGAGTCTCGAGCAGTACTTC. Translated, it gives CASTWTSGSLEQYF.

This clonotype was counted a few times. The V and J genes are TRBV5-5 and TRBJ2-1; perhaps TRBD2 as D (5 bases). V was pared by 6 bases and J by 8 bases, with 30 bases between. The CDR3 runs to 18 residues. Germline-derived CDR1 and CDR2 are SGHKS and YYEKEE (reference sequence). CDR3 amino acids: CASTPGVPIVIPQDEQFF. The DNA for the CDR3 is TGTGCCAGCACACCCGGGGTACCAATAGTCATACCTCAGGATGAGCAGTTCTTC.

There are many counts of this clonotype. The gene calls are TRBV12-3 or TRBV12-4 and TRBJ1-5; 7 nucleotides align to TRBD1. J lost 9 bases, V lost 4 bases, and 9 bases had no gene match. The CDR3 covers 14 residues. The CDR3 loop is CASSSQGVGWPQHF. As DNA, the CDR3 is TGTGCCAGCAGTTCCCAGGGGGTTGGATGGCCCCAGCATTTT.